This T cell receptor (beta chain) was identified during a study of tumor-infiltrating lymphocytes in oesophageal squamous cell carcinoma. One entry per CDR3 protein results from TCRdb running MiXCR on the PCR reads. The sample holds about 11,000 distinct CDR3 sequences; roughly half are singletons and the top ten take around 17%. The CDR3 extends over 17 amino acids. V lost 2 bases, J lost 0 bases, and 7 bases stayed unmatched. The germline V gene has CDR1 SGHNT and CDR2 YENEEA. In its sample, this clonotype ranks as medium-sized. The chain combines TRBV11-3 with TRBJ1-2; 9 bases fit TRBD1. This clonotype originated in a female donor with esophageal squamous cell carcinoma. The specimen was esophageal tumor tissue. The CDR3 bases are TGTGCCAGCAGCTTAAACAGGACAGGGGATCCTAACTATGGCTACACCTTC. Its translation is CASSLNRTGDPNYGYTF.